This TCR beta chain is from a study of blood T cell repertoires in COVID-19. As processed by the authors: Estimates of nucleated cell counts were drawn from the amplification of reference gene primers. The protocol was immunoSEQ multiplex PCR, while the TCRdb copy is restricted to in-frame clones and leaves out a portion. V and J calls and clone size are given by that table; D and trimming were obtained from the DNA. Of 250,000 to 350,000 clones listed, roughly 82% were seen once; the top ten hold around 1.6%. In its sample, this clone was seen a few times. Germline CDR1 is SNHLY and CDR2 is FYNNEI. The CDR3 runs to 15 residues. The V segment lost 4 bases and the J segment 6 bases; nucleotides outside the gene matches: 8.

The chain has TRBV2 and TRBJ2-1; 8 positions agree with TRBD2. The sequenced sample was peripheral blood. This clonotype originated in a woman in her forties or fifties with acute or convalescent COVID-19. The CDR3 coding sequence is TGTGCCAGCAGTGGGGGGCTAGCGGGTCCCAATGAGCAGTTCTTC. Residues: CASSGGLAGPNEQFF.